The 25 T cell receptor beta chains given below trace back to one sample, sequenced in a study of shared T cell receptors in the human thymus. Assay used: immunoSEQ multiplex PCR; TCRdb lists only in-frame clones, some missing. The sample yields about 660,000 clones, about 90% seen once. A further study also used this sample, focusing on human thymus T cells.

The sequencing sample was made of thymocytes. These receptors all stem from a boy younger than two with a congenital heart defect.

The chain carries TRBV5-5 and TRBJ2-1; 14 bases map to TRBD2. This CDR3 is 16 amino acids long. V was clipped by 3 bases and J by 8 bases; unmatched bases: 7. Germline V gene sequence: CDR1 SGHKS, CDR2 YYEKEE (reference sequence). CDR3 region: CASSSGTSGSIHEQFF. CDR3 in DNA: TGTGCCAGCAGCTCGGGGACTAGCGGGAGCATCCATGAGCAGTTCTTC.

The rearrangement links TRBV2 to TRBJ2-5; 12 bases are shared with TRBD2. CDR3 length equals 17 residues. Germline CDR1 SNHLY, CDR2 FYNNEI. J was trimmed by 1 base and V by 11 bases; bases with no gene match: 14. The CDR3 is CAPRWQRTSGVQETQYF. The DNA for the CDR3 is TGTGCCCCCCGGTGGCAGCGGACTAGCGGGGTCCAAGAGACCCAGTACTTC.

This chain's CDR3 is CASSPIRATNEKLFF. In DNA form, the CDR3 reads TGTGCCAGCAGCCCCATCAGGGCAACTAATGAAAAACTGTTTTTT. V usage is TRBV28 and J usage is TRBJ1-4, with D possibly TRBD1 on 5 matching bases. CDR1 is MDHEN and CDR2 is SYDVKM in the germline V gene. The CDR3 contains 15 residues. Trimming removed 6 bases from V and 0 bases from J, with 11 bases in between.

The chain couples TRBV4-2 to TRBJ1-1; D possibly corresponds to TRBD1 (5 bases). Germline V CDR1 and CDR2: LGHNA, YNFKEQ. V was cut by 0 bases and J by 4 bases, with 15 bases left in between. This CDR3 spans 16 amino acids. Here the CDR3 reads CASSQDQGNSVTEAFF. CDR3 bases: TGTGCCAGCAGCCAAGATCAGGGTAATTCGGTCACTGAAGCTTTCTTT.

This chain links TRBV6-6 with TRBJ1-6, with D hard to call. The ends were cut back, 7 bases at V and 6 bases at J, with 16 bases in the middle. Germline CDR1 and CDR2: MNHNY and SVGAGI (reference sequence). The CDR3 covers 15 residues. CDR3 sequence: CASTERTKFNSPLHF. CDR3 nucleotide sequence: TGTGCCAGCACCGAACGGACTAAATTTAATTCACCCCTCCACTTT.

The chain combines TRBV5-1 with TRBJ1-2, with 7 bases that match TRBD1. Germline CDR1 reads SGHRS; CDR2 reads YFSETQ. V shed 0 bases, J shed 8 bases, and the junction held 10 bases outside the gene matches. The CDR3 covers 15 residues. CDR3 region: CASSLEQGVEKGYTF. The CDR3 DNA is TGCGCCAGCAGCTTGGAGCAGGGGGTCGAGAAAGGCTACACCTTC.

The chain links TRBV19 to TRBJ2-5; 7 nucleotides agree with TRBD2. Germline V gene lookup returns CDR1 LNHDA and CDR2 SQIVND (reference sequence). The CDR3 has 16 amino acids. Losses at the gene ends were 2 bases for V and 1 base for J; bases not matched to a gene: 7. The CDR3 DNA is TGTGCCAGTAGTATAAGTGCGGGGGAATCCCAAGAGACCCAGTACTTC. Its protein is CASSISAGESQETQYF.

The V and J genes are TRBV4-1 and TRBJ1-6; the match to TRBD1 covers 9 bases. The length of the CDR3 is 16 residues. The germline V gene encodes CDR1 MGHRA and CDR2 YSYEKL. The junction had 6 bases not matched to a gene; V was cut back by 1 base and J by 8 bases. In nucleotides, the CDR3 is TGCGCCAGCAGCCAAGGGAGGAGACAGGGGGATTCACCCCTCCACTTT. Its translation: CASSQGRRQGDSPLHF.

The chain carries TRBV5-1 and TRBJ2-5, with 7 nucleotides matching TRBD1. The germline CDR1 and CDR2 sequences are SGHRS and YFSETQ. CDR3 length: 16 amino acids. The V gene end was trimmed by 5 bases and the J gene end by 2 bases; junction bases not matched to a gene: 12. The CDR3 region is CASSSTGALIQETQYF. The CDR3 DNA is TGCGCCAGCAGTTCAACAGGGGCTCTGATTCAAGAGACCCAGTACTTC.

The chain recombines TRBV5-1 with TRBJ2-5; 7 bases line up with TRBD2. Germline V lookup: CDR1 SGHRS, CDR2 YFSETQ. CDR3 length: 16 amino acids. J was trimmed by 5 bases and V by 1 base; bases with no gene match: 11. The CDR3 coding sequence is TGCGCCAGCAGCTTGATTTGGAAGCGGGATATGGAGACCCAGTACTTC. This sequence encodes CASSLIWKRDMETQYF.

This clone has a handful of counts. CDR3 loop: CASSPGGSSYNEQFF. In DNA, the CDR3 is TGTGCCAGCTCACCAGGAGGGAGCTCCTACAATGAGCAGTTCTTC. The rearrangement links TRBV18 to TRBJ2-1; D is perhaps TRBD2 (6 bases). This CDR3 region has 15 residues. V was cut by 2 bases and J by 0 bases, with 8 bases left in between. Germline loops: CDR1 KGHSH, CDR2 LQKENI. The entire variable domain, with the rest obtained from reference TRBV18 and TRBJ2-1, is as follows: NAGVMQNPRHLVRRRGQEARLRCSPMKGHSHVYWYRQLPEEGLKFMVYLQKENIIDESGMPKERFSAEFPKEGPSILRIQQVVRGDSAAYFCASSPGGSSYNEQFFGPGTRLTVL.

The J gene is TRBJ2-7, the V gene TRBV28, with 8 bases that match TRBD2. With V trimmed by 3 bases and J by 3 bases, 19 bases remained unmatched. CDR3 length: 19 amino acids. In germline, CDR1 is MDHEN, CDR2 SYDVKM. The CDR3 bases are TGTGCCAGCAGTTTCCTCCGCTTACAAATTTCTAGCGGGTTCTACGAGCAGTACTTC. Its protein product is CASSFLRLQISSGFYEQYF. Filled out from reference TRBV28 and TRBJ2-7, the complete variable domain reads DVKVTQSSRYLVKRTGEKVFLECVQDMDHENMFWYRQDPGLGLRLIYFSYDVKMKEKGDIPEGYSVSREKKERFSLILESASTNQTSMYLCASSFLRLQISSGFYEQYFGPGTRLTVT.

The chain has TRBV2 and TRBJ1-1; tentative D call: TRBD1 (6 bases). Trimming stripped 6 bases from V and 0 bases from J, with 20 bases between. This CDR3 comprises 17 residues. CDR1 is SNHLY, CDR2 FYNNEI, per germline. In nucleotides, the CDR3 is TGTGCCAGCAGAACAAGCGTCGGGGGGCCGATGAACACTGAAGCTTTCTTT. It yields the protein CASRTSVGGPMNTEAFF.

The rearrangement uses TRBV28 and TRBJ2-7, with TRBD1 matching over 7 bases. Germline CDR1 and CDR2: MDHEN and SYDVKM. The CDR3 loop spans 11 amino acids. As DNA, the CDR3 is TGTGCGACAGGGTTCTCCTACGAGCAGTACTTC. Translated: CATGFSYEQYF.

This chain's CDR3 is CASSLTRDSYGYTF. The CDR3, as DNA: TGTGCCAGCAGCTTAACCCGGGACAGCTATGGCTACACCTTC. The chain couples TRBV7-3 to TRBJ1-2; 7 positions agree with TRBD1. The CDR3 spans 14 residues. V gave up 0 bases and J gave up 4 bases; unmatched junction bases: 2. Germline V gene data show CDR1 as SGHTA and CDR2 as FQGTGA.

The chain links TRBV19 to TRBJ1-1; the match to TRBD1 covers 10 bases. The CDR3 is 15 amino acids. CDR1 is LNHDA and CDR2 is SQIVND in the germline V gene (reference sequence). The trim removed 3 bases at V and 5 bases at J, leaving 6 bases unmatched. The CDR3 reads CASSIGTGARTEAFF. The CDR3, as DNA: TGTGCCAGTAGTATTGGGACAGGGGCGAGGACTGAAGCTTTCTTT.

The chain carries TRBV5-1 and TRBJ1-2; 9 bases agree with TRBD1. Unmatched junction bases numbered 7, after V lost 4 bases and J lost 9 bases. The CDR3 length is 13 residues. Germline assignment: CDR1 SGHRS and CDR2 YFSETQ. This CDR3 reads CASSRDRAGSYTF. The CDR3 bases are TGCGCCAGCAGCAGGGACAGGGCAGGAAGCTACACCTTC. The full variable domain, completed using reference TRBV5-1 and TRBJ1-2, is KAGVTQTPRYLIKTRGQQVTLSCSPISGHRSVSWYQQTPGQGLQFLFEYFSETQRNKGNFPGRFSGRQFSNSRSEMNVSTLELGDSALYLCASSRDRAGSYTFGSGTRLTVV.

This chain links TRBV27 with TRBJ2-1; 7 bases are shared with TRBD2. Trimming took 4 bases from V and 1 from J; bases not matched to a gene: 10. CDR3 length equals 17 residues. Germline values: CDR1 MNHEY, CDR2 SMNVEV (reference sequence). The CDR3 protein is CASSWGSGSLSYNEQFF. CDR3 sequence (DNA): TGTGCCAGCAGTTGGGGTAGCGGGTCTTTGTCCTACAATGAGCAGTTCTTC.

The chain couples TRBV10-3 to TRBJ1-6, with D tentatively TRBD1 (5 bases). Trimming stripped 0 bases from V and 6 bases from J, with 18 bases between. Germline V gene sequence: CDR1 ENHRY, CDR2 SYGVKD. The CDR3 totals 18 residues. Written as DNA, the CDR3 is TGTGCCATCAGTGAGTCGAAGGTTCTAGGGGATAGTAATTCACCCCTCCACTTT. Its translation is CAISESKVLGDSNSPLHF.

The chain links TRBV7-6 to TRBJ2-2; D is possibly TRBD1 (5 bases). The V gene lost 11 bases and the J gene lost 2 bases, with 12 bases spanning the gap. Germline V gene lookup returns CDR1 SGHVS and CDR2 FNYEAQ. This CDR3 is 13 amino acids long. The CDR3 loop is CALTGANTGELFF. CDR3 in DNA: TGTGCCCTCACAGGAGCCAACACCGGGGAGCTGTTTTTT.

The chain carries TRBV27 and TRBJ2-5; 10 bases agree with TRBD2. Unmatched junction bases numbered 18, after V lost 6 bases and J lost 5 bases. The CDR3 is 18 amino acids. The germline V gene encodes CDR1 MNHEY and CDR2 SMNVEV (reference sequence). CDR3 loop: CASRGWATSGPVGETQYF. The CDR3 coding sequence is TGTGCCAGCAGAGGGTGGGCGACTAGCGGGCCCGTTGGGGAGACCCAGTACTTC.

This clone showed up just once. The chain employs TRBV5-1 and TRBJ1-2; TRBD1 matches at 7 bases. J gave up 3 bases and V 4 bases, and 9 bases lay outside the gene matches. Germline CDR1 reads SGHRS; CDR2 reads YFSETQ. This CDR3 is 15 amino acids long. The CDR3 loop is CASSPGGQLYYGYTF. The CDR3 DNA reads as TGCGCCAGCAGCCCCGGGGGACAGCTTTACTATGGCTACACCTTC.

The chain employs TRBV5-6 and TRBJ2-7; no clear D. The CDR3 spans 15 residues. Germline V gene lookup returns CDR1 SGHDT and CDR2 YYEEEE. V was cut by 4 bases and J by 0 bases, with 14 bases left in between. The CDR3 spells CASSPSVGSSYEQYF. The CDR3 DNA sequence: TGTGCCAGCAGCCCATCAGTGGGCTCCTCCTACGAGCAGTACTTC. The full variable domain, rest sourced from reference TRBV5-6 and TRBJ2-7, is DAGVTQSPTHLIKTRGQQVTLRCSPKSGHDTVSWYQQALGQGPQFIFQYYEEEERQRGNFPDRFSGHQFPNYSSELNVNALLLGDSALYLCASSPSVGSSYEQYFGPGTRLTVT.

V and J are TRBV5-1 and TRBJ2-5; 9 bases are a match to TRBD2. Germline V gene data show CDR1 as SGHRS and CDR2 as YFSETQ. CDR3 length equals 14 residues. J lost 4 bases, V lost 6 bases, and 7 bases had no gene match. This CDR3 is CASTTGLAGETQYF. CDR3 nucleotide sequence: TGCGCCAGCACTACGGGACTAGCCGGAGAGACCCAGTACTTC.

This chain uses TRBV28 with TRBJ1-1; TRBD1 is a possible D gene (5 bases). Trimming stripped 2 bases from V and 1 base from J, with 17 bases between. The germline V gene encodes CDR1 MDHEN and CDR2 SYDVKM. This CDR3 has 17 amino acids. The CDR3 reads CASSLRGLRTRNTEAFF. The DNA of the CDR3 is TGTGCCAGCAGTTTACGGGGGTTGAGGACAAGGAACACTGAAGCTTTCTTT.